This TCR beta chain was observed in a study of blood T cells in healthy people across ages. The table lists this clonotype with many counts. Antigen unknown. Findings and caveats of the study: Leaving the PBMCs unsorted stopped any conclusive comparison of naive versus antigen-experienced cells. Higher diversity and more naive CD4+ cells were features of long-lived donors, compared to aged donors. Older age went with lower TCR beta diversity per million T cells, in a roughly linear way.

In each sample, at least 6.5 million PBMCs were isolated. Next came a second PCR, run for about 6 to 12 cycles, which used a sample-barcoded 5' primer along with a J-beta primer mix. TCRdb fed the 5' RACE reads into MiXCR, producing one record per CDR3 protein. The sample holds 700,000 or so distinct CDR3 sequences, 22% seen once. The ends were cut back, 2 bases at V and 6 bases at J, with 7 bases in the middle. Germline V gene sequence: CDR1 LNHDA, CDR2 SQIVND (reference sequence). The CDR3 runs to 13 residues. This sequence joins TRBV19 and TRBJ1-4, with D hard to call. The receptor was isolated from a man aged 70 or older in good health. Sequencing was carried out using blood. CDR3 sequence (DNA): TGTGCCAGTAGTATATCCGAGCATGAAAAACTGTTTTTT. This codes for CASSISEHEKLFF.